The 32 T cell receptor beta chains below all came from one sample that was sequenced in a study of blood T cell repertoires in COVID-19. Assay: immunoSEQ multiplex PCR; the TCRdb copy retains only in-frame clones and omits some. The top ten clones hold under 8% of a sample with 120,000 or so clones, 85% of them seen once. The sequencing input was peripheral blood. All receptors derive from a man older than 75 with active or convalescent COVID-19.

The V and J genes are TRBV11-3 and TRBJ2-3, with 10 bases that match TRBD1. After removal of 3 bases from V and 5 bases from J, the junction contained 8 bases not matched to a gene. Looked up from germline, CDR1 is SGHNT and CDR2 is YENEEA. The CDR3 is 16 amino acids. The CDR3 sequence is CASSLGRTGGGDTQYF. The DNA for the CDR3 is TGTGCCAGCAGCTTGGGTCGGACAGGGGGAGGAGATACGCAGTATTTT.

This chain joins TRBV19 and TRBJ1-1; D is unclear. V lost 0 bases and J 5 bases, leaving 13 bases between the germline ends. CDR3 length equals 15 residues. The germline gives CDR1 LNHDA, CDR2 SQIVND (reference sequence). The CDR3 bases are TGTGCCAGTAGTATAGAAGGATTCTCGGGAACTGAAGCTTTCTTT. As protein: CASSIEGFSGTEAFF.

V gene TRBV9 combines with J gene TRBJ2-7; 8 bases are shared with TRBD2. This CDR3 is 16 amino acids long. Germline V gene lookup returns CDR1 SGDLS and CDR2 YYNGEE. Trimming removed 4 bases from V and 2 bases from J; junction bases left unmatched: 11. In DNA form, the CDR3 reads TGTGCCAGCAGCTCAAGTCCGGCGGGGGGACCCTACGAGCAGTACTTC. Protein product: CASSSSPAGGPYEQYF.

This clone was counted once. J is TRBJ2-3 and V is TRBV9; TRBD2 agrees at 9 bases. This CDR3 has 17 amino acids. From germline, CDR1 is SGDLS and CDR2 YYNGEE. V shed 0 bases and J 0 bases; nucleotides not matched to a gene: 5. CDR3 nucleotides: TGTGCCAGCAGCGTAGTGGTAGCGGGGGCGAGCACAGATACGCAGTATTTT. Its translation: CASSVVVAGASTDTQYF.

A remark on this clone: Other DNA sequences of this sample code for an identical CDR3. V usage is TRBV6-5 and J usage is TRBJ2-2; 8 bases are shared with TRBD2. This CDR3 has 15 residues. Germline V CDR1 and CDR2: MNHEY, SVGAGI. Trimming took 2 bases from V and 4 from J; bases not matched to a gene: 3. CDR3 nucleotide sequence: TGTGCCAGCAGTTACCGGGGGGGATCCACCGGGGAGCTGTTTTTT. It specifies CASSYRGGSTGELFF.

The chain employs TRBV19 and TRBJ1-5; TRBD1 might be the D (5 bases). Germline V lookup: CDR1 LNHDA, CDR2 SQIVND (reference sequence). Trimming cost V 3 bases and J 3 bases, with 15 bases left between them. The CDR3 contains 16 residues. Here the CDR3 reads CASSMSGGSSNQPQHF. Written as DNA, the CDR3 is TGTGCCAGTAGTATGTCGGGGGGTTCGTCCAATCAGCCCCAGCATTTT. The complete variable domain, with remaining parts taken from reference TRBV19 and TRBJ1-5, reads DGGITQSPKYLFRKEGQNVTLSCEQNLNHDAMYWYRQDPGQGLRLIYYSQIVNDFQKGDIAEGYSVSREKKESFPLTVTSAQKNPTAFYLCASSMSGGSSNQPQHFGDGTRLSIL.

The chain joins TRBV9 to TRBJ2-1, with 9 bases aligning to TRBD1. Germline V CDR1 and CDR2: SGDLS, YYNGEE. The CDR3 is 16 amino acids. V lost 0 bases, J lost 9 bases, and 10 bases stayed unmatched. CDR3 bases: TGTGCCAGCAGCGTAGAGGGGACAGGGCCCTTTGGTGAGCAGTTCTTC. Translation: CASSVEGTGPFGEQFF. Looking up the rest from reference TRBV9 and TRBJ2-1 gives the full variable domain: DSGVTQTPKHLITATGQRVTLRCSPRSGDLSVYWYQQSLDQGLQFLIQYYNGEERAKGNILERFSAQQFPDLHSELNLSSLELGDSALYFCASSVEGTGPFGEQFFGPGTRLTVL.

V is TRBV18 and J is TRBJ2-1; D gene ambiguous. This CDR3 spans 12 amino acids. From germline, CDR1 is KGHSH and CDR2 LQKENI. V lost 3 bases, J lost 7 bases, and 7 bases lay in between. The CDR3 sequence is CASSPEANEQFF. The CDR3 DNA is TGTGCCAGCTCACCCGAGGCGAATGAGCAGTTCTTC. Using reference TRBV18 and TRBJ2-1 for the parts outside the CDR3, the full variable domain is NAGVMQNPRHLVRRRGQEARLRCSPMKGHSHVYWYRQLPEEGLKFMVYLQKENIIDESGMPKERFSAEFPKEGPSILRIQQVVRGDSAAYFCASSPEANEQFFGPGTRLTVL.

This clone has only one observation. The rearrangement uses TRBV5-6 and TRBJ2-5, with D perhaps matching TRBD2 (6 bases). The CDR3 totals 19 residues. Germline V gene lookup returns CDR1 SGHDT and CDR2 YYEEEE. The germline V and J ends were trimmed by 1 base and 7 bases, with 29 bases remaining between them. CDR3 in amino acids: CASSLIGSGGTPLKGTQYF. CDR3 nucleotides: TGTGCCAGCAGCTTGATTGGAAGCGGCGGGACCCCGTTAAAAGGGACCCAGTACTTC.

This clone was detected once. Here the CDR3 DNA reads TGTGCCAGTAGTACCGGGGACAGCAAACCCCTTGAGCAGTACTTC. The encoded protein is CASSTGDSKPLEQYF. The V call is TRBV19, the J call TRBJ2-7; 7 nucleotides align to TRBD1. Germline V gene lookup returns CDR1 LNHDA and CDR2 SQIVND (reference sequence). V shed 4 bases, J shed 7 bases, and the junction held 13 bases outside the gene matches. This CDR3 spans 15 amino acids.

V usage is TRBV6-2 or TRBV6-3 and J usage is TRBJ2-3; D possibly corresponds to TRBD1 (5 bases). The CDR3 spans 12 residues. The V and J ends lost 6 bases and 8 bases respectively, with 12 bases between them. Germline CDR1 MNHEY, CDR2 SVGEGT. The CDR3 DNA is TGTGCCAGCAGCGTGGGCCAGGGTACGCAGTATTTT. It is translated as CASSVGQGTQYF.

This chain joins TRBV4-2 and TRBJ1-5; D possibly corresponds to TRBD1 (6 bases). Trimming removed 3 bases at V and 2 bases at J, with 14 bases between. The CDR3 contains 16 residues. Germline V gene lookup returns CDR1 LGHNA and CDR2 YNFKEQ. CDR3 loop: CASSHSQGEGNQPQHF. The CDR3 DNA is TGTGCCAGCAGCCACTCACAGGGAGAGGGCAATCAGCCCCAGCATTTT.

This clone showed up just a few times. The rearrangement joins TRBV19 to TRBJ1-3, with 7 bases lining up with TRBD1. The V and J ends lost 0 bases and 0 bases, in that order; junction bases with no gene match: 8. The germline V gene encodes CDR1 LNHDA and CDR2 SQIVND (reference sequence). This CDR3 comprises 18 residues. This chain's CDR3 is CASSIDLKGQSSGNTIYF. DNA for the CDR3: TGTGCCAGTAGTATAGATCTAAAGGGACAGAGCTCTGGAAACACCATATATTTT.

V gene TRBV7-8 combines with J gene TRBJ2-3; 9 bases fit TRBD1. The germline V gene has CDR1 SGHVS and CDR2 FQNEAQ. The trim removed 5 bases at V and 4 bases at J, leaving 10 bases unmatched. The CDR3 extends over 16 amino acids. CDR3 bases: TGTGCCAGCAGCCAGGGGGGACAGGGTATCTCAGATACGCAGTATTTT. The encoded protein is CASSQGGQGISDTQYF.

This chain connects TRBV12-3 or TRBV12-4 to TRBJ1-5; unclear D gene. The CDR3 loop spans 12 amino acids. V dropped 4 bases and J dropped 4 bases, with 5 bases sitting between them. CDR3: CASSSNNQPQHF. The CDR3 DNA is TGTGCCAGCAGTTCCAATAATCAGCCCCAGCATTTT.

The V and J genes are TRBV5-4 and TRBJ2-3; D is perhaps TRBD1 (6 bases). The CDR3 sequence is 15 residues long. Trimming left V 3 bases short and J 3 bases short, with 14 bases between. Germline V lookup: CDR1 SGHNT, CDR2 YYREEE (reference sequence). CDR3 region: CASSSQGFKTDTQYF. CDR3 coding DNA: TGTGCCAGCAGCTCACAGGGTTTTAAGACAGATACGCAGTATTTT.

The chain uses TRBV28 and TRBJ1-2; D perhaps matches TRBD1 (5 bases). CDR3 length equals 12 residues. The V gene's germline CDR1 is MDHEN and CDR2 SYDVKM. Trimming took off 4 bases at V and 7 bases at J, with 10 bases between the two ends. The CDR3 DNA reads TGTGCCAGCAGTTCTCACAGGCTTGGCTACACCTTC. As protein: CASSSHRLGYTF.

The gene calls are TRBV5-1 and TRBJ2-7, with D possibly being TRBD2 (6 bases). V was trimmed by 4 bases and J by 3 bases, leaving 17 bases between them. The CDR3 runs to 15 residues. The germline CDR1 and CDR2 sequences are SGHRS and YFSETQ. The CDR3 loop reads CASSPSTGENYEQYF. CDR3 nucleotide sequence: TGCGCCAGCAGCCCTTCTACGGGGGAGAACTACGAGCAGTACTTC.

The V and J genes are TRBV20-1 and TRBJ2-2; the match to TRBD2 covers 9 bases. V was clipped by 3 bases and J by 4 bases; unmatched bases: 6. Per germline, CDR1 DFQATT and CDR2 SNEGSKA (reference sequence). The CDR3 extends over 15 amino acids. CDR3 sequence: CSASISGRPTGELFF. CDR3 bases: TGCAGTGCTAGTATTAGCGGGAGACCCACCGGGGAGCTGTTTTTT.

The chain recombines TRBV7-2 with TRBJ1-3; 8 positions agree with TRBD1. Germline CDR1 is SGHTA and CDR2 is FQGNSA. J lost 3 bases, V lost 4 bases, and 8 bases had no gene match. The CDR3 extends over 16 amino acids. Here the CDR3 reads CASSSQGASGGNTIYF. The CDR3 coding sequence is TGTGCCAGCAGCTCCCAGGGGGCCTCCGGTGGAAACACCATATATTTT.

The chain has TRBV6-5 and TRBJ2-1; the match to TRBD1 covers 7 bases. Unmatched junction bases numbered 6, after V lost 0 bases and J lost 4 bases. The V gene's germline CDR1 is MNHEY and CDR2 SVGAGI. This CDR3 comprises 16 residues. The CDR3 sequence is CASSYSTGTTYNEQFF. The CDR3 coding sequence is TGTGCCAGCAGTTACTCGACAGGGACAACTTACAATGAGCAGTTCTTC.

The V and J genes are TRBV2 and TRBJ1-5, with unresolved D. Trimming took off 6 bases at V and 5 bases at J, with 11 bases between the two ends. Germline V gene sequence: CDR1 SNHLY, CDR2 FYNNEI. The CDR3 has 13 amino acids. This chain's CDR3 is CASSGGYDQPQHF. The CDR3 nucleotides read TGTGCCAGCAGCGGCGGTTATGATCAGCCCCAGCATTTT.

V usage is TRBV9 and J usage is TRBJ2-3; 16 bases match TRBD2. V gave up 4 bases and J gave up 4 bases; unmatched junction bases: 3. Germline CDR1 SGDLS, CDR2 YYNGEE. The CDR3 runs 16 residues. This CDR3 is CASSPGLAGGADTQYF. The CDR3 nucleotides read TGTGCCAGCAGCCCGGGACTAGCGGGGGGGGCAGATACGCAGTATTTT.

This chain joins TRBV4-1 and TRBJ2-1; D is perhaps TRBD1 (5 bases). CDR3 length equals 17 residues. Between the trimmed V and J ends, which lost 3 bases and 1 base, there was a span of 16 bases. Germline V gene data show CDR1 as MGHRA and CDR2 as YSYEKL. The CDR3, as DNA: TGCGCCAGCAGCCATAGTAAGGGGTCCCCGTCCTACAATGAGCAGTTCTTC. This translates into CASSHSKGSPSYNEQFF.

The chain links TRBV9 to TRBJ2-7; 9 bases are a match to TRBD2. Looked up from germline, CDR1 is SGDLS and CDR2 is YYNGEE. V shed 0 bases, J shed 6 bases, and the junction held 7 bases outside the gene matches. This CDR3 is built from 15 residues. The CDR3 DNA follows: TGTGCCAGCAGCGTAGCAGGGCGGGAGGGCGTCGAGCAGTACTTC. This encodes CASSVAGREGVEQYF.

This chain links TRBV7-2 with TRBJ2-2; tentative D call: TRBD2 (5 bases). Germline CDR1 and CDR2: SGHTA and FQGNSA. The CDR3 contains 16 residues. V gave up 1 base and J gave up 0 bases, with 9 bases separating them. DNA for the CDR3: TGTGCCAGCAGCTTAGATTACGGGGCGAACACCGGGGAGCTGTTTTTT. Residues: CASSLDYGANTGELFF.

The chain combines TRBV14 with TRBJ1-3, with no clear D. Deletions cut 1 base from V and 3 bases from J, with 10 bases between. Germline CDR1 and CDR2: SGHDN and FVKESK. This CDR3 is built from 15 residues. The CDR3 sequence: CASSQGSGYGNTIYF. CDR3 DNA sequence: TGTGCCAGCAGCCAAGGGTCGGGGTATGGAAACACCATATATTTT.

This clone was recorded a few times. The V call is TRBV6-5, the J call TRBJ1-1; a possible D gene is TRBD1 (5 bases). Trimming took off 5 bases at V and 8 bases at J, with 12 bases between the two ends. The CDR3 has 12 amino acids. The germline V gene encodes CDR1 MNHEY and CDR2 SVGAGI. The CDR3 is CASSHGGWEAFF. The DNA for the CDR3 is TGTGCCAGCAGTCACGGGGGATGGGAAGCTTTCTTT.

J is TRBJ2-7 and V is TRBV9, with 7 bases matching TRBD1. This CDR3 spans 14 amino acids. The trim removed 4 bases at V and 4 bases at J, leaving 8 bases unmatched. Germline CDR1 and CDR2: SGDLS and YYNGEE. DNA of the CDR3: TGTGCCAGCAGCTCATGGGACAGCGGTTACGAGCAGTACTTC. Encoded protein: CASSSWDSGYEQYF.

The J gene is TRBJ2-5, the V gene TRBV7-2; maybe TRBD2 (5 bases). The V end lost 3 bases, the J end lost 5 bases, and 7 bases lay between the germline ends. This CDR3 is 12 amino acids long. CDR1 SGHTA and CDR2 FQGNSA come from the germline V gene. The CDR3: CASSFGGETQYF. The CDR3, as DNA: TGTGCCAGCAGCTTTGGAGGCGAGACCCAGTACTTC.

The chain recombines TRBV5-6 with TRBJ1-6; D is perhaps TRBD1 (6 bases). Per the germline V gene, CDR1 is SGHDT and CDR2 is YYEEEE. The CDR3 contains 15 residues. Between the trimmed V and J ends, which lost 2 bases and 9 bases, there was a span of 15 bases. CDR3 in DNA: TGTGCCAGCAGCTTTTCTTCGACAGGCCTTTCACCCCTCCACTTT. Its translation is CASSFSSTGLSPLHF.

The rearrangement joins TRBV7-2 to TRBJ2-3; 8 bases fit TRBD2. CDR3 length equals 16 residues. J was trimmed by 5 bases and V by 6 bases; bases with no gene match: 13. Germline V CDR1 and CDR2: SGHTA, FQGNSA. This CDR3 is CASSPESGGHIDTQYF. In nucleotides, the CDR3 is TGTGCCAGCAGTCCGGAGTCGGGAGGGCATATAGATACGCAGTATTTT.